What follows are 22 T cell receptor beta chains derived from one specimen sequenced in a study of PD-1 blockade in classical Hodgkin lymphoma. Autologous stem cell transplantation was followed by relapse in every patient, and brentuximab vedotin exposure varied. Negative magnetic selection isolated CD4+ T cells from thawed PBMCs. Using immunoSEQ multiplex PCR, the repertoire was profiled, and TCRdb retains in-frame clones only, with some absent. The table includes roughly 8,000 clones, 86% detected once. The source material was CD4+ T cells from blood, sampled at baseline. All receptors come from a human donor with classical Hodgkin lymphoma.

The chain uses TRBV19 and TRBJ2-7; TRBD1 or TRBD2 may be the D gene (5 bases each). Germline V gives CDR1 LNHDA, CDR2 SQIVND (reference sequence). The CDR3 length is 17 residues. Trimming took off 5 bases at V and 1 base at J, with 21 bases between the two ends. CDR3 in amino acids: CASSPRAGTPGSYEQYF. The DNA of the CDR3 is TGTGCCAGTAGTCCGAGAGCAGGGACCCCGGGATCCTACGAGCAGTACTTC.

The CDR3 loop is CASSLEGVEGAFF. The DNA of the CDR3 is TGTGCCAGCAGCTTAGAAGGGGTCGAGGGAGCTTTCTTT. This rearrangement joins TRBV21-1 to TRBJ1-1. TRBV21-1 is classified as a pseudogene. The CDR3 has 13 amino acids.

V is TRBV5-1 and J is TRBJ2-5; possibly TRBD1 for D (6 bases). Trimming pared 7 bases from V and 3 bases from J, leaving 16 bases between. The CDR3 covers 14 residues. Looked up from germline, CDR1 is SGHRS and CDR2 is YFSETQ. Written as DNA, the CDR3 is TGCGCCAGCGCTGATCCGAGGGGGAAAGAGACCCAGTACTTC. Encoded protein: CASADPRGKETQYF.

The gene calls are TRBV18 and TRBJ2-1; D gene unclear. The CDR3 extends over 13 amino acids. Germline CDR1 is KGHSH and CDR2 is LQKENI. V lost 3 bases and J 4 bases, leaving 7 bases between the germline ends. In DNA form, the CDR3 reads TGTGCCAGCTCACCGAGCGTATACAATGAGCAGTTCTTC. Translated: CASSPSVYNEQFF.

V and J are TRBV5-4 and TRBJ1-1, with a tentative D call TRBD1 (5 bases). CDR3 length: 14 residues. Looked up from germline, CDR1 is SGHNT and CDR2 is YYREEE (reference sequence). V was clipped by 4 bases and J by 1 base, with 11 bases between them. CDR3 DNA sequence: TGTGCCAGCAGCCCCGGGACGCGGAACACTGAAGCTTTCTTT. This gives the protein CASSPGTRNTEAFF.

J is TRBJ2-1 and V is TRBV19, with a tentative D call TRBD2 (7 bases). Trimming took 6 bases from V and 7 from J, leaving 19 bases between them. CDR3 length equals 15 residues. Germline values: CDR1 LNHDA, CDR2 SQIVND (reference sequence). This chain's CDR3 is CASSLGGGIANEQFF. For the CDR3, the DNA is TGTGCCAGTAGCCTAGGGGGGGGAATCGCGAATGAGCAGTTCTTC.

This clone was counted a few times. The chain uses TRBV28 and TRBJ1-3; 11 bases are shared with TRBD1. The CDR3 is 15 amino acids. Germline-derived CDR1 and CDR2 are MDHEN and SYDVKM. The V and J ends lost 5 bases and 16 bases, in that order; junction bases with no gene match: 16. CDR3 residues: CASSGAGTGGRHHYF. As DNA, the CDR3 is TGTGCCAGCAGTGGGGCCGGGACAGGGGGAAGACACCACTATTTT.

The CDR3 region is CAISESSGLQYQETQYF. In DNA, the CDR3 is TGTGCCATCAGTGAGTCGAGTGGCTTGCAGTACCAAGAGACCCAGTACTTC. The chain recombines TRBV10-3 with TRBJ2-5; D ambiguous. Germline CDR1 reads ENHRY; CDR2 reads SYGVKD. Trimming removed 0 bases from V and 0 bases from J, with 14 bases in between. The CDR3 runs 17 residues.

The gene calls are TRBV5-8 and TRBJ2-2, with a possible D match to TRBD1 (6 bases). Trimming took 1 base from V and 8 from J, leaving 15 bases between them. The germline CDR1 and CDR2 sequences are SGHTS and YDEGEE. This CDR3 is built from 15 residues. Written as DNA, the CDR3 is TGTGCCAGCAGCTTGCTGGGGGCGAATTCGGGGGAGCTGTTTTTT. Translation: CASSLLGANSGELFF.

The chain recombines TRBV5-1 with TRBJ1-1, with TRBD1 matching 9 bases. V shed 4 bases and J 5 bases; nucleotides not matched to a gene: 6. Germline CDR1 and CDR2: SGHRS and YFSETQ. The CDR3 is 14 amino acids. The CDR3 DNA reads TGCGCCAGCAGCGGAATGACAGGGGGAACTGAAGCTTTCTTT. Its translation: CASSGMTGGTEAFF. Variable domain in full (rest from reference TRBV5-1 and TRBJ1-1): KAGVTQTPRYLIKTRGQQVTLSCSPISGHRSVSWYQQTPGQGLQFLFEYFSETQRNKGNFPGRFSGRQFSNSRSEMNVSTLELGDSALYLCASSGMTGGTEAFFGQGTRLTVV.

The chain combines TRBV30 with TRBJ2-1; either TRBD1 or TRBD2 may supply D (5 bases each). This CDR3 comprises 16 residues. Per germline, CDR1 GTSNPN and CDR2 SVGIG (reference sequence). Deletions cut 3 bases from V and 3 bases from J, with 18 bases between. The CDR3 spells CAWRELGEANYNEQFF. The CDR3 DNA reads TGTGCCTGGAGGGAACTAGGGGAAGCTAACTACAATGAGCAGTTCTTC. The whole variable domain, filled in from reference TRBV30 and TRBJ2-1, reads SQTIHQWPATLVQPVGSPLSLECTVEGTSNPNLYWYRQAAGRGLQLLFYSVGIGQISSEVPQNLSASRPQDRQFILSSKKLLLSDSGFYLCAWRELGEANYNEQFFGPGTRLTVL.

The chain joins TRBV5-1 to TRBJ2-6; no clear D. The CDR3 is made up of 15 amino acids. CDR1 is SGHRS, CDR2 YFSETQ, per germline. V lost 0 bases to trimming and J lost 4 bases, with 8 bases between them. The CDR3 coding sequence is TGCGCCAGCAGCTTGGGTGGGGTCGGGGCCAACGTCCTGACTTTC. Amino acid sequence: CASSLGGVGANVLTF.

The genes are TRBV6-4 and TRBJ1-2; TRBD1 is a possible D gene (6 bases). V was trimmed by 4 bases and J by 1 base, leaving 16 bases between them. The CDR3 consists of 16 residues. CDR1 is MRHNA, CDR2 SNTAGT, per germline. CDR3 sequence reads: CASSAGRGEFNYGYTF. The CDR3 DNA reads as TGTGCCAGCAGTGCGGGCAGGGGAGAATTTAACTATGGCTACACCTTC.

V is TRBV5-4 and J is TRBJ1-4; D is uncertain. Germline V gene sequence: CDR1 SGHNT, CDR2 YYREEE (reference sequence). The CDR3 is made up of 13 amino acids. V lost 2 bases to trimming and J lost 6 bases, with 8 bases between them. CDR3 bases: TGTGCCAGCAGCTTAGGTACAGATGAAAAACTGTTTTTT. This gives the protein CASSLGTDEKLFF.

The chain is built from TRBV5-1 and TRBJ2-5; possibly TRBD2 for D (5 bases). Looked up from germline, CDR1 is SGHRS and CDR2 is YFSETQ. V lost 4 bases and J 2 bases, leaving 15 bases between the germline ends. This CDR3 has 15 amino acids. The CDR3 DNA reads as TGCGCCAGCAGCAGGTCGGTAGGAGGTCAAGAGACCCAGTACTTC. The encoded protein is CASSRSVGGQETQYF. Looking up the rest from reference TRBV5-1 and TRBJ2-5 gives the full variable domain: KAGVTQTPRYLIKTRGQQVTLSCSPISGHRSVSWYQQTPGQGLQFLFEYFSETQRNKGNFPGRFSGRQFSNSRSEMNVSTLELGDSALYLCASSRSVGGQETQYFGPGTRLLVL.

The rearrangement joins TRBV28 to TRBJ1-3, with D unclear. This CDR3 is built from 12 residues. Trimming left V 6 bases short and J 4 bases short, with 7 bases between. CDR1 and CDR2 (germline): MDHEN, SYDVKM. CDR3 amino acids: CASRVAGNTIYF. CDR3 DNA: TGTGCCAGCAGGGTTGCAGGAAACACCATATATTTT.

This chain joins TRBV7-3 and TRBJ2-2, with a possible D match to TRBD2 (6 bases). Germline assignment: CDR1 SGHTA and CDR2 FQGTGA. This CDR3 has 15 amino acids. Trimming cost V 3 bases and J 4 bases, with 12 bases left between them. The CDR3 region is CASSLTSMGTGELFF. The DNA for the CDR3 is TGTGCCAGCAGCTTGACTAGTATGGGCACCGGGGAGCTGTTTTTT.

CDR3: CASSLWRDLTTNEKLFF. In nucleotides, the CDR3 is TGTGCCAGCAGCTTGTGGCGGGATTTGACGACTAATGAAAAACTGTTTTTT. The chain recombines TRBV5-5 with TRBJ1-4; unclear D gene. Trimming took off 1 base at V and 2 bases at J, with 15 bases between the two ends. CDR1 and CDR2 from the germline V gene are SGHKS and YYEKEE (reference sequence). CDR3 length: 17 amino acids.

This CDR3 is CASSLWGQGRNEQFF. The CDR3 nucleotides read TGTGCCAGCAGTTTATGGGGACAGGGGCGCAATGAGCAGTTCTTC. This chain uses TRBV28 with TRBJ2-1; 10 positions match TRBD1. CDR3 length: 15 residues. The germline gives CDR1 MDHEN, CDR2 SYDVKM. The trim removed 0 bases at V and 6 bases at J, leaving 2 bases unmatched.

Written as DNA, the CDR3 is TGTGCCAGCTCACCCCTAGCGGGAGGGGGGGACAATGAGCAGTTCTTC. It yields the protein CASSPLAGGGDNEQFF. This chain joins TRBV18 and TRBJ2-1; 12 positions match TRBD2. The CDR3 has 16 residues. The V gene's germline CDR1 is KGHSH and CDR2 LQKENI. The V segment lost 3 bases and the J segment 5 bases; nucleotides outside the gene matches: 5. Supplemented by reference TRBV18 and TRBJ2-1, the full variable domain reads NAGVMQNPRHLVRRRGQEARLRCSPMKGHSHVYWYRQLPEEGLKFMVYLQKENIIDESGMPKERFSAEFPKEGPSILRIQQVVRGDSAAYFCASSPLAGGGDNEQFFGPGTRLTVL.

This chain uses TRBV5-5 with TRBJ1-1, with D possibly matching TRBD1 (5 bases). Germline V gene data show CDR1 as SGHKS and CDR2 as YYEKEE (reference sequence). With 0 bases removed from V and 5 bases from J, the gap between germline ends came to 8 bases. This CDR3 has 13 amino acids. The DNA of the CDR3 is TGTGCCAGCAGCTTGGTACGGACAACTGAAGCTTTCTTT. Its protein product is CASSLVRTTEAFF.

This chain joins TRBV21-1 and TRBJ2-7; the D call in the table, TRBD2, was not verified against the DNA. TRBV21-1 is a pseudogene locus. The CDR3 length is 16 residues. The CDR3 protein is CASSKAPGGSSYEQYF. In DNA, the CDR3 is TGTGCCAGCAGCAAAGCCCCCGGGGGGAGCTCCTACGAGCAGTACTTC.